This entry describes one T cell receptor (beta chain). This entry belongs to a study of blood T cell repertoires in COVID-19. Across the whole study: The United States, Italy and Spain were the sources of the acute and convalescent COVID-19 samples. Sources were T cells, B-cell-depleted T cells, or PBMCs; the material itself was cDNA or gDNA.

In the authors' methods: By means of reference gene primer amplification, nucleated cell counts were estimated. Profiled with immunoSEQ multiplex PCR; TCRdb holds only in-frame clones, not every one. V and J calls and clone size are copied from that table; D and trimming were computed from the DNA. The table has approximately 190,000 clones, around 80% seen once. The V and J ends lost 3 bases and 2 bases, in that order; junction bases with no gene match: 9. CDR1 and CDR2 from the germline V gene are LGHNA and YNFKEQ. The CDR3 contains 16 residues. The chain uses TRBV4-2 and TRBJ1-2, with 7 bases identical to TRBD1. The origin of this receptor is a man younger than 40 with active or convalescent COVID-19. The specimen was peripheral blood. This chain's CDR3 is CASSQGGQDSNYGYTF. CDR3 in DNA: TGTGCCAGCAGCCAGGGCGGACAGGACTCCAACTATGGCTACACCTTC.